This section outlines one TCR beta chain sequence together with its context. This clone has just one count. The clone's antigen remains unknown. No base-level quality is on record; no much larger clone is a single base apart. TCR CDR3 regions were amplified from genomic DNA by multiplex PCR using the deep immunoSEQ assay. Extracted genomic DNA from each cell subset was distributed evenly across all wells of several immunoSEQ 96-well plates, and each plate was treated as a replicate. For sorted subsets, around 0.2 ug of genomic DNA, equivalent to roughly 33,000 T cell genomes, went into each replicate PCR. The purified libraries were quantified using a Qubit 3.0 fluorometer, sized with a Bioanalyzer 2100, and then quantified again using the KAPA Library Quantification kit. Every immunoSEQ 96-well plate was sequenced on a dedicated single-read 150-cycle Illumina NextSeq 550 flow cell. Per the original workflow: Because only junctional sequences without quality scores were contained in the immunoSEQ output, filtering matching that applied to full-length reads could not be performed. Sequences were annotated with PyIR, a Python wrapper for IgBLAST v1.9, and V/J genes and CDR3 were assigned using IMGT germline references. Reads were removed for weak V/J assignments (E-value above 1e-6), missing CDR3, stop codons, out-of-frame junctions, or ambiguous translated residues. V3J clonotypes were defined as sequences sharing the same inferred V gene, J gene, and CDR3 amino acid sequence. The percentage overlap between two repertoires was calculated by dividing the number of shared unique clonotypes by the size of the smaller repertoire. Richness of each repertoire was evaluated using RTK rarefaction, the Chao1 estimator, and Recon v2.1 estimates of unobserved clonotypes. For all TCRbeta clonotypes obtained by the gDNA method from several donors, generation probabilities were computed with OLGA. The clones in this table, taken by TCRdb from immuneACCESS, are in-frame only. Not every clone is retained; where verified, under half of the shortfall comes from an unresolved V gene, and the cause of the rest is unknown. The V and J calls and clone size come from that table; D and trimming were worked out from the DNA. A total of over a million clones appear in this sample, approximately 98% of them only once. The ten largest account for about 0.45% of the sample.

Healthy HIV-negative adults with no recently reported acute infections or vaccinations were included as donors. Every donor was a Caucasian adult residing in Nashville, Tennessee, USA. CD4+ T cells were enriched through magnetic negative selection, after which naive cells were positively selected on CD45RA and the remaining negative fraction served as the memory subset. After blood collection by leukapheresis, PBMCs were isolated using Ficoll-Histopaque density gradient centrifugation and then cryopreserved in the vapor phase of liquid nitrogen. Analytical flow cytometry was used to check the purity and quantity of each magnetically sorted T cell population. Each sorted fraction had its genomic DNA isolated and then quantified by UV absorbance on a Nanodrop 2000c. This sample is drawn from a study of shared clonotypes between healthy human individuals (dated by TCRdb to about 2020). Notes on the research overall: A few men and a couple of women, aged 18 to 49 years, made up the cohort. For each donor, three plates each were used for CD4 naive and CD4 memory, two plates were used for CD8 naive, and one plate was used for CD8 memory. Different laboratories and diverse techniques were used to prepare libraries and sequence TCR repertoires, to increase sequencing depth and limit assay-specific biases. Leukapheresis yielded between about 0.94 and 8.9 billion PBMCs per donor. The study deeply sequenced blood TCR repertoires of about 5 healthy adults to estimate repertoire size and the extent of clonotype sharing between individuals.

Overall study results and their limits: The small number of donors limited the genetic and exposure-history diversity represented. Based on pairwise subsampling, the degree of clonotype sharing among donors was expected to be affected by sequencing depth. Naive subsets generally had larger estimated clonotype richness than memory subsets did. Sampling was limited to blood, and TCR repertoires in tissue likely differ from TCR repertoires in blood. Higher generation probabilities were observed for clonotypes shared by all four sorted-subset donors than for non-shared clonotypes. Incomplete sequencing was indicated by rarefaction of sorted-subset datasets, despite the large sequencing depth. Sharing across four donors was observed for approximately 5% of naive CD4, 3.5% of naive CD8, over 2% of memory CD4, and roughly 0.4% of memory CD8 clonotypes.

Looking up the germline V gene (reference sequence) yields CDR1 MNHEY and CDR2 SMNVEV. At the junction V is shortened by 6 bases and J by 3 bases, with 9 bases in between. The CDR3 runs 12 residues from the cysteine to the phenylalanine. Of the read, only the CDR3 DNA is kept; its 36 bases are in frame from base 1. The rearrangement combines TRBV27 with TRBJ2-7, with the D segment identity uncertain. The sequenced sample consisted of naive CD4+ T cells sorted from blood. Reading the label with the study, this specimen's cell subset or site is: CD45RA+ positively selected. The sequence derives from a man under 40 in good health. The CDR3: CASSNGNYEQYF. The bases are TGTGCCAGCAGCAACGGAAACTACGAGCAGTACTTC.